This passage covers 19 T cell receptor beta chains from one sample sequenced in a study of T cell changes during pregnancy in multiple sclerosis. Using immunoSEQ multiplex PCR, the repertoire was profiled, and TCRdb retains in-frame clones only, with some absent. The repertoire holds roughly 46,000 clones, with approximately 94% as singletons. Specimen: CD8+ T cells from peripheral blood mononuclear cells, collected in the first trimester of pregnancy. Receptors were obtained from a female donor with multiple sclerosis, enrolled in a pregnancy study.

The CDR3 loop is CASSDTGFEQYF. CDR3 bases: TGTGCCAGCAGCGACACAGGGTTCGAGCAGTACTTC. The V gene is TRBV7-6, the J gene TRBJ2-7; the D gene is possibly TRBD1 (6 bases). Trimming left V 5 bases short and J 6 bases short, with 11 bases between. Per the germline V gene, CDR1 is SGHVS and CDR2 is FNYEAQ. The CDR3 covers 12 residues.

V and J are TRBV4-1 and TRBJ2-3; the D gene is possibly TRBD1 (6 bases). Germline CDR1 is MGHRA and CDR2 is YSYEKL. The CDR3 covers 16 residues. The V end lost 0 bases, the J end lost 4 bases, and 14 bases lay between the germline ends. The CDR3 is CASSQDGTWFADTQYF. The CDR3 nucleotides are TGCGCCAGCAGCCAAGATGGGACATGGTTCGCAGATACGCAGTATTTT.

The table lists this clone with a few counts. The rearrangement joins TRBV7-9 to TRBJ1-4; possibly TRBD1 for D (6 bases). Per germline, CDR1 SEHNR and CDR2 FQNEAQ (reference sequence). The CDR3 consists of 16 residues. V lost 5 bases and J 8 bases, leaving 21 bases between the germline ends. CDR3 sequence: CASSPQTGGLREKLFF. CDR3 in DNA: TGTGCCAGCAGCCCGCAAACCGGGGGGCTACGGGAAAAACTGTTTTTT.

This chain links TRBV7-9 with TRBJ1-1; D is unclear. Trimming removed 2 bases from V and 4 bases from J, with 8 bases in between. The CDR3 contains 13 residues. The germline gives CDR1 SEHNR, CDR2 FQNEAQ (reference sequence). In DNA form, the CDR3 reads TGTGCCAGCAGCTTATATGAGAGCACTGAAGCTTTCTTT. Amino acids: CASSLYESTEAFF.

This chain uses TRBV28 with TRBJ2-5, with TRBD1 matching 7 bases. The CDR3 loop spans 15 amino acids. Trimming removed 1 base from V and 3 bases from J; junction bases left unmatched: 5. Germline loops: CDR1 MDHEN, CDR2 SYDVKM. The CDR3 region is CASSLYTGAEETQYF. CDR3 sequence (DNA): TGTGCCAGCAGTTTATATACAGGGGCAGAAGAGACCCAGTACTTC.

This clone was seen a single time. The chain recombines TRBV19 with TRBJ1-4, with no clear D. CDR1 LNHDA and CDR2 SQIVND come from the germline V gene (reference sequence). This CDR3 comprises 14 residues. The V end lost 5 bases, the J end lost 6 bases, and 13 bases lay between the germline ends. The CDR3 region has the DNA TGTGCCAGTAGTTGGGCGGGGTCGGATGAAAAACTGTTTTTT. This translates into CASSWAGSDEKLFF.

V usage is TRBV10-1 and J usage is TRBJ2-1; maybe TRBD2 (6 bases). The CDR3 has 15 amino acids. V was clipped by 3 bases and J by 9 bases, with 18 bases between them. The germline V gene encodes CDR1 WNHNN and CDR2 SYGVQD (reference sequence). CDR3 bases: TGCGCCAGCAGTGAAACTAGCTCTCTGTACGGTGAGCAGTTCTTC. It specifies CASSETSSLYGEQFF.

The CDR3 sequence: CASSFGGPGEGYTF. CDR3 DNA: TGTGCCAGCAGCTTCGGGGGGCCCGGGGAGGGCTACACCTTC. This chain links TRBV11-2 with TRBJ1-2; the D gene is possibly TRBD1 (6 bases). V was clipped by 3 bases and J by 8 bases, with 16 bases between them. The V gene's germline CDR1 is SGHAT and CDR2 FQNNGV. This CDR3 has 14 residues.

CDR3 nucleotides: TGTGCCAGCAGCTTACGGGACTACGAGCAGTACTTC. Amino acid sequence: CASSLRDYEQYF. This chain connects TRBV7-2 to TRBJ2-7; maybe TRBD2 (5 bases). Germline values: CDR1 SGHTA, CDR2 FQGNSA. Trimming shortened V by 2 bases and J by 3 bases, and 5 bases separated the two germline ends. CDR3 size: 12 residues. Complete variable domain (other parts from reference TRBV7-2 and TRBJ2-7): GAGVSQSPSNKVTEKGKDVELRCDPISGHTALYWYRQSLGQGLEFLIYFQGNSAPDKSGLPSDRFSAERTGGSVSTLTIQRTQQEDSAVYLCASSLRDYEQYFGPGTRLTVT.

The chain carries TRBV13 and TRBJ2-7; weak D call: TRBD1 (6 bases). CDR1 PRHDT and CDR2 FYEKMQ come from the germline V gene (reference sequence). The CDR3 has 13 residues. The V and J ends lost 5 bases and 5 bases respectively, with 13 bases between them. As DNA, the CDR3 is TGTGCCAGCAGCCCCCGACAGGCCAACGAGCAGTACTTC. Its protein product is CASSPRQANEQYF.

This clone is a singleton in its sample. V is TRBV21-1 and J is TRBJ1-5; the D call TRBD1 from the table was never checked on the DNA. TRBV21-1 counts as a pseudogene. The CDR3 is made up of 14 amino acids. CDR3 bases: TGTGCCAGCAGCATCGACAGGGGAAATCAGCCCCAGCATTTT. It translates to CASSIDRGNQPQHF.

The table lists this clone with a count of one. This same CDR3 is encoded by further DNA sequences in the sample. The chain uses TRBV7-9 and TRBJ2-2, with TRBD1 as a possible D gene (6 bases). Germline lookup yields CDR1 SEHNR and CDR2 FQNEAQ (reference sequence). The CDR3 has 14 amino acids. V gave up 4 bases and J gave up 1 base, with 7 bases separating them. The CDR3 spells CASSSGQNTGELFF. CDR3 nucleotide sequence: TGTGCCAGCAGCTCGGGACAGAACACCGGGGAGCTGTTTTTT.

This rearrangement joins TRBV2 to TRBJ2-5; tentatively, D is TRBD2 (6 bases). CDR3 length equals 16 residues. With 0 bases removed from V and 5 bases from J, the gap between germline ends came to 16 bases. Germline V gene sequence: CDR1 SNHLY, CDR2 FYNNEI. The CDR3 nucleotides read TGTGCCAGCAGTGAAGCCGGGACGTCGGGGAGGGAGACCCAGTACTTC. It specifies CASSEAGTSGRETQYF.

The chain combines TRBV18 with TRBJ1-1, with TRBD1 matching 9 bases. V shed 5 bases, J shed 0 bases, and the junction held 7 bases outside the gene matches. The CDR3 covers 16 residues. Per the germline V gene, CDR1 is KGHSH and CDR2 is LQKENI. CDR3 nucleotide sequence: TGTGCCAGCTCAGATACAGGGGGCTCGGTGAACACTGAAGCTTTCTTT. It is translated as CASSDTGGSVNTEAFF.

This CDR3 is CASSLVTGGTEAFF. The CDR3 DNA follows: TGTGCCAGCAGCTTGGTCACCGGGGGCACTGAAGCTTTCTTT. The V and J genes are TRBV7-9 and TRBJ1-1; possible D gene TRBD1, 5 bases. This CDR3 comprises 14 residues. Germline V gene sequence: CDR1 SEHNR, CDR2 FQNEAQ (reference sequence). Trimming took 3 bases from V and 4 from J, leaving 12 bases between them. The complete variable domain, with remaining parts taken from reference TRBV7-9 and TRBJ1-1, reads DTGVSQNPRHKITKRGQNVTFRCDPISEHNRLYWYRQTLGQGPEFLTYFQNEAQLEKSRLLSDRFSAERPKGSFSTLEIQRTEQGDSAMYLCASSLVTGGTEAFFGQGTRLTVV.

The rearrangement links TRBV6-6 to TRBJ2-5; possible D gene TRBD1, 6 bases. Germline CDR1 MNHNY, CDR2 SVGAGI (reference sequence). V was cut by 4 bases and J by 5 bases, with 14 bases left in between. This CDR3 is 14 amino acids long. CDR3 DNA sequence: TGTGCCAGCAGTTCCCCGACAGGTGGGGAGACCCAGTACTTC. This sequence encodes CASSSPTGGETQYF.

This chain links TRBV4-3 with TRBJ1-1, with D possibly being TRBD1 (5 bases). V gave up 0 bases and J gave up 5 bases, with 28 bases separating them. CDR3 length: 20 residues. Germline loops: CDR1 LGHNA, CDR2 YSLEER. DNA of the CDR3: TGCGCCAGCAGCCAAGATCGTTTCCTGCGGGGCAGGACCATAGGGACTGAAGCTTTCTTT. This translates into CASSQDRFLRGRTIGTEAFF.

The chain couples TRBV27 to TRBJ2-4; the match to TRBD2 covers 9 bases. This CDR3 comprises 19 residues. CDR1 is MNHEY, CDR2 SMNVEV, per germline (reference sequence). J was trimmed by 5 bases and V by 4 bases; bases with no gene match: 18. The CDR3 is CASSSKHQAGGPGENIQYF. In DNA, the CDR3 is TGTGCCAGCAGTTCAAAGCATCAGGCGGGAGGGCCAGGGGAAAACATTCAGTACTTC.

The chain is built from TRBV6-5 and TRBJ2-3; TRBD1 aligns across 7 bases. V was pared by 6 bases and J by 5 bases, with 8 bases of the junction left unmatched. The CDR3 has 14 amino acids. CDR1 is MNHEY and CDR2 is SVGAGI in the germline V gene. The DNA for the CDR3 is TGTGCCAGCAGCCGACAGGGCCCGAAAGATACGCAGTATTTT. Protein product: CASSRQGPKDTQYF.